This T cell receptor (beta chain) came from a study of response to subunit inactivated influenza vaccine. Study findings and constraints: It was suggested by the authors that few new T cells are recruited by each seasonal influenza vaccination.

TCRdb called the RT-PCR reads again in MiXCR, with one record for every CDR3 protein. The sample consists of hundreds of thousands of distinct CDR3 sequences, 18% of them appearing once. CDR1 MGHRA and CDR2 YSYEKL come from the germline V gene. V lost 2 bases and J lost 1, with 7 bases in between. The CDR3 consists of 14 residues. Details on this clonotype: Its antigen is unknown.

Material: PBMCs from blood, obtained approximately 5 days after vaccination. The receptor comes from a man aged 50 or older who received an inactivated influenza vaccine. The chain combines TRBV4-1 with TRBJ2-3; D gene unclear. The CDR3 region is CASSQSLGTDTQYF. CDR3 coding DNA: TGCGCCAGCAGCCAAAGCTTGGGCACAGATACGCAGTATTTT.